The clone carrying this T cell receptor beta chain was seen only a few times. Its cognate antigen is unknown. The data were produced by immunoSEQ multiplex PCR, yet TCRdb's version contains in-frame clones alone and is incomplete. The sample lists around 63,000 clones; roughly 76% were seen once. The sample is drawn from a study of vaccination effects on CD4 cells after COVID-19. Expansion with viral peptide pools was applied to antigen-specific CD4+ T cells by the ViraFEST assay prior to sequencing. Culture proceeded for roughly ten days, and CD4+ T cells were then isolated. Absence of prior SARS-CoV-2 infection characterized the vaccine recipients, who showed negative nucleocapsid antibodies. Germline loops: CDR1 SGHRS, CDR2 YFSETQ. J gave up 5 bases and V 4 bases, and 5 bases lay outside the gene matches. This CDR3 has 15 amino acids.

The TCR was taken from a human donor who received a COVID-19 vaccine. The sequences come from CD4+ T cells from PBMCs cultured with HCoV-OC43 spike peptides, collected before COVID-19 vaccination. This sample's subset: HCoV-OC43 spike overlapping peptide pool stimulation. The chain links TRBV5-1 to TRBJ2-1; 11 bases line up with TRBD2. CDR3 in DNA: TGCGCCAGCAGCCCGCTAGCGGGGGGTAACAATGAGCAGTTCTTC. This codes for CASSPLAGGNNEQFF.